A single sample is the source of the 16 T cell receptor beta chains below, sequenced in a study of shared clonotypes between healthy human individuals. Here immunoSEQ multiplex PCR was the method, and the copy in TCRdb shows in-frame clones only, minus some. The table has 550,000 to 800,000 clones, 74% seen once. The sample taken for sequencing was memory CD4+ T cells sorted from blood. Described subset: CD45RA-negative fraction. These receptors were taken from a woman aged 25 to 39 in good health.

This clone showed up just once. The chain has TRBV27 and TRBJ2-2, with D maybe TRBD1 (6 bases). CDR1 is MNHEY and CDR2 is SMNVEV in the germline V gene (reference sequence). The CDR3 covers 14 residues. Trimming stripped 5 bases from V and 3 bases from J, with 10 bases between. CDR3 loop: CASSRTAYTGELFF. CDR3 in DNA: TGTGCCAGCAGTCGGACAGCTTACACCGGGGAGCTGTTTTTT.

This clone came up a few times. This CDR3 is also generated by other DNA sequences in the sample. The chain carries TRBV19 and TRBJ2-1; TRBD2 agrees at 8 bases. The CDR3 runs to 15 residues. The germline CDR1 and CDR2 sequences are LNHDA and SQIVND (reference sequence). The V gene end was trimmed by 3 bases and the J gene end by 1 base; junction bases not matched to a gene: 2. CDR3 sequence: CASSMSGSSYNEQFF. Here the CDR3 DNA reads TGTGCCAGTAGTATGAGCGGGAGTTCCTACAATGAGCAGTTCTTC.

The rearrangement links TRBV18 to TRBJ2-7, with TRBD1 identical over 11 bases. The CDR3 sequence is 15 residues long. Trimming removed 3 bases from V and 6 bases from J; junction bases left unmatched: 7. CDR1 is KGHSH, CDR2 LQKENI, per germline. CDR3: CASSPTPGTGGEQYF. CDR3 coding DNA: TGTGCCAGCTCACCTACGCCCGGGACAGGGGGCGAGCAGTACTTC.

Concerning this clone: The sample has other DNA sequences that encode this CDR3 too. V and J are TRBV14 and TRBJ2-1, with D unresolved. CDR1 is SGHDN, CDR2 FVKESK, per germline. The CDR3 is 12 amino acids. With 5 bases removed from V and 4 bases from J, the gap between germline ends came to 6 bases. CDR3 nucleotides: TGTGCCAGCAGCAGTAATTACAATGAGCAGTTCTTC. Its translation is CASSSNYNEQFF.

The gene calls are TRBV9 and TRBJ2-2; the D call may be TRBD1 or TRBD2 (6 bases each). The CDR3 extends over 16 amino acids. V dropped 4 bases and J dropped 3 bases, with 16 bases sitting between them. The germline CDR1 and CDR2 sequences are SGDLS and YYNGEE. The CDR3 loop is CASSPRGLTDTGELFF. In nucleotides, the CDR3 is TGTGCCAGCAGCCCCCGGGGGCTTACGGACACCGGGGAGCTGTTTTTT.

A single count supports this clone. The chain combines TRBV27 with TRBJ1-1; tentatively, D is TRBD1 (5 bases). The CDR3 length is 15 residues. Germline loops: CDR1 MNHEY, CDR2 SMNVEV (reference sequence). V was shortened by 3 bases and J by 2 bases, with 13 bases between the two germline ends. The DNA of the CDR3 is TGTGCCAGCAGTTTTCGATCACAGGTTAACACTGAAGCTTTCTTT. This gives the protein CASSFRSQVNTEAFF.

V is TRBV2 and J is TRBJ2-7, with TRBD2 matching 7 bases. V trimming: 2 bases; J trimming: 2 bases; junction bases outside the gene matches: 9. The CDR3 consists of 16 residues. Germline V CDR1 and CDR2: SNHLY, FYNNEI. CDR3 sequence (DNA): TGTGCCAGCAGTGAATTGGGGGGAGCGGGGCCCTACGAGCAGTACTTC. Translation: CASSELGGAGPYEQYF.

The V and J genes are TRBV6-1 and TRBJ2-7, with D perhaps given as TRBD1 or TRBD2 (5 bases each). Trimming shortened V by 3 bases and J by 8 bases, and 8 bases separated the two germline ends. This CDR3 is 11 amino acids long. The germline V gene encodes CDR1 MNHNS and CDR2 SASEGT. CDR3 residues: CASSEGPQQYF. The CDR3 DNA sequence: TGTGCCAGCAGTGAGGGACCCCAGCAGTACTTC.

The chain combines TRBV19 with TRBJ2-4; 9 nucleotides line up with TRBD1. The CDR3 loop spans 18 amino acids. Germline V lookup: CDR1 LNHDA, CDR2 SQIVND (reference sequence). Trimming at V came to 1 base and at J to 0 bases, leaving 7 bases not matched to a gene. Here the CDR3 reads CASSIAGTGPGAKNIQYF. CDR3 nucleotide sequence: TGTGCCAGTAGTATAGCCGGGACAGGGCCGGGAGCCAAAAACATTCAGTACTTC.

V is TRBV7-9 and J is TRBJ1-2, with 8 bases that match TRBD1. V lost 4 bases and J lost 0; bases outside the gene matches: 16. The germline V gene has CDR1 SEHNR and CDR2 FQNEAQ (reference sequence). This CDR3 has 19 amino acids. CDR3 loop: CASSSGRKGQGPPNYGYTF. CDR3 bases: TGTGCCAGCAGCTCCGGCCGAAAAGGACAGGGCCCACCTAACTATGGCTACACCTTC.

This clone was detected once. This chain joins TRBV25-1 and TRBJ2-2; tentatively, D is TRBD2 (6 bases). Germline V gene sequence: CDR1 MGHDK, CDR2 SYGVNS. The CDR3 totals 15 residues. Trimming removed 2 bases from V and 5 bases from J, with 12 bases in between. CDR3 nucleotides: TGTGCCAGCAGTGAACGCATAGGAGGGACCGGGGAGCTGTTTTTT. It translates to CASSERIGGTGELFF.

The chain carries TRBV28 and TRBJ1-5; TRBD1 matches 7 bases. Trimming removed 6 bases from V and 7 bases from J; junction bases left unmatched: 12. The CDR3 totals 15 residues. The V gene's germline CDR1 is MDHEN and CDR2 SYDVKM. This CDR3 reads CASSDRDMQWQPQHF. The CDR3 DNA follows: TGTGCCAGCAGCGACAGGGATATGCAATGGCAGCCCCAGCATTTT.

The chain carries TRBV27 and TRBJ1-2; D uncertain. The V gene lost 5 bases and the J gene lost 6 bases, with 13 bases spanning the gap. The CDR3 totals 13 residues. The germline gives CDR1 MNHEY, CDR2 SMNVEV (reference sequence). The CDR3 sequence: CASSVSRSHGYTF. The CDR3 DNA is TGTGCCAGCAGTGTCTCAAGGTCCCATGGCTACACCTTC.

The rearrangement uses TRBV6-1 and TRBJ2-4; D not certain. The CDR3 extends over 14 amino acids. Trimming cost V 8 bases and J 0 bases, with 11 bases left between them. Germline CDR1 and CDR2: MNHNS and SASEGT. The CDR3 reads CASSGPRAKNIQYF. Written as DNA, the CDR3 is TGTGCCAGCTCCGGGCCCCGAGCCAAAAACATTCAGTACTTC.

This clone was found once. A read error may account for a junction end that differs from germline. V gene TRBV28 combines with J gene TRBJ2-7, with D unclear. This CDR3 comprises 11 residues. Germline loops: CDR1 MDHEN, CDR2 SYDVKM. For the CDR3, the DNA is TGTGCCAGCAACAAGGGCTACGAGCAGCACTTC. Translating it yields CASNKGYEQHF. Supplemented by reference TRBV28 and TRBJ2-7, the full variable domain reads DVKVTQSSRYLVKRTGEKVFLECVQDMDHENMFWYRQDPGLGLRLIYFSYDVKMKEKGDIPEGYSVSREKKERFSLILESASTNQTSMYLCASNKGYEQHFGPGTRLTVT.

CDR3 protein: CSVEGLRSNEQFF. As DNA, the CDR3 is TGCAGCGTTGAAGGGCTGAGATCCAATGAGCAGTTCTTC. The chain joins TRBV29-1 to TRBJ2-1; D ambiguous. The CDR3 runs 13 residues. Germline CDR1 and CDR2: SQVTM and ANQGSEA. V was trimmed by 1 base and J by 6 bases, leaving 10 bases between them.